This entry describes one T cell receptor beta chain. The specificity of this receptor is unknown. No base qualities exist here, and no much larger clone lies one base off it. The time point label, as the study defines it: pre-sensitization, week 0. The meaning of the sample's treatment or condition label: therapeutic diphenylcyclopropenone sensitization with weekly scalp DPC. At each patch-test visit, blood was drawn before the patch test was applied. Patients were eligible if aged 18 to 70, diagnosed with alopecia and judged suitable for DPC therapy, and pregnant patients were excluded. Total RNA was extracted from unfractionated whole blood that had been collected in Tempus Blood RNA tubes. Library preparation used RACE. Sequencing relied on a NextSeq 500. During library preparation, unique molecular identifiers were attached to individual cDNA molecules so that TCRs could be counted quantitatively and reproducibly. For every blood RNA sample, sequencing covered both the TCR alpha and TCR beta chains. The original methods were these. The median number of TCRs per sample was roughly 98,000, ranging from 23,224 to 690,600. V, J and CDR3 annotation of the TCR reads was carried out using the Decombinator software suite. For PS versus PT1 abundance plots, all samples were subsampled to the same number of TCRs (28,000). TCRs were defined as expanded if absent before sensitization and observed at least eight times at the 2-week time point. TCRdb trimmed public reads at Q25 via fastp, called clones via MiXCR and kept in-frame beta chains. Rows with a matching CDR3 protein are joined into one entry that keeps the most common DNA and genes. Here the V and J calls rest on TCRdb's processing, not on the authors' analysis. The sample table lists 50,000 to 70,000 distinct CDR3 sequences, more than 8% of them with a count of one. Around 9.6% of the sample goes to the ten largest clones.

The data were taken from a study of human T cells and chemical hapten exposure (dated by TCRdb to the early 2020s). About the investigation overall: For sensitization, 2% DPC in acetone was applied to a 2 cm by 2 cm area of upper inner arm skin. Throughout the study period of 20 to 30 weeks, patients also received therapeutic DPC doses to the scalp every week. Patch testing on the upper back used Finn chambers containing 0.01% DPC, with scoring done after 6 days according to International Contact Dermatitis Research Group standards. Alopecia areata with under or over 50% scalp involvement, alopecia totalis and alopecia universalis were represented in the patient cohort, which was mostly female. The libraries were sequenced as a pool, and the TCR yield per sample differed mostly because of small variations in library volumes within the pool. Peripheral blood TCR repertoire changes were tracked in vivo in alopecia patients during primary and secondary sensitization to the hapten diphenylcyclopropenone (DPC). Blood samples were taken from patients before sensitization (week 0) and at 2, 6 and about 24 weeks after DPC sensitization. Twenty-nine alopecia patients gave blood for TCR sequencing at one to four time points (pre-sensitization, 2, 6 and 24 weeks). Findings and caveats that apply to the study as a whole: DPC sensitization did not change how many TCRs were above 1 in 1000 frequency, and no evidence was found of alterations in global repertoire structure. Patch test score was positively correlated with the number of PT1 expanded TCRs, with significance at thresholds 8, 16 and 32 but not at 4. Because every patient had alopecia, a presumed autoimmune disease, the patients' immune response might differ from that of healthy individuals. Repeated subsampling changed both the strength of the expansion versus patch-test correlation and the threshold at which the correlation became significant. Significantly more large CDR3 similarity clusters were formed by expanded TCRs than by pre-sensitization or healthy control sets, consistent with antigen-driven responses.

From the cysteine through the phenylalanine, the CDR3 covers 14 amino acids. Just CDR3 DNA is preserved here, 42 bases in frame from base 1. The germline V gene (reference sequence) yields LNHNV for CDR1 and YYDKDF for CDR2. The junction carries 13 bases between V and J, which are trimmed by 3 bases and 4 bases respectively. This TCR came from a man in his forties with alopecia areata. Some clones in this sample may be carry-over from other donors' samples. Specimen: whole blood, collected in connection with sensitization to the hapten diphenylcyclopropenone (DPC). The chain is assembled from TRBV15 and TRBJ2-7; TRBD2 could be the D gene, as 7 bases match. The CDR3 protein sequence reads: CATSRARGAYEQYF. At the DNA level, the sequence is TGTGCCACCAGCAGGGCACGGGGGGCGTACGAGCAGTACTTC.